The T cell receptor (beta chain) under discussion was sequenced for a study of cytomegalovirus exposure and HLA in healthy donors. Donors showed nominal health when sampled, although they likely had unrecorded immune exposures. The PCR used 60 Vbeta and 13 Jbeta primers. The data were produced by immunoSEQ multiplex PCR, yet TCRdb's version contains in-frame clones alone and is incomplete. The sample holds some 150,000 clones, roughly 79% seen once. The J segment lost 2 bases and the V segment lost 0 bases, leaving 0 bases of the junction unmatched. The germline V gene has CDR1 SGDLS and CDR2 YYNGEE. This CDR3 region has 14 residues.

The clonotype was recovered from a male donor in good health and CMV-seronegative. Input material: PBMCs. This chain links TRBV9 with TRBJ2-7, with 9 bases identical to TRBD1. The CDR3 sequence is CASSVGQGAYEQYF. As DNA, the CDR3 is TGTGCCAGCAGCGTAGGACAGGGGGCCTACGAGCAGTACTTC. Full variable domain (remainder filled in from reference TRBV9 and TRBJ2-7): DSGVTQTPKHLITATGQRVTLRCSPRSGDLSVYWYQQSLDQGLQFLIQYYNGEERAKGNILERFSAQQFPDLHSELNLSSLELGDSALYFCASSVGQGAYEQYFGPGTRLTVT.